Here is one T cell receptor beta chain with its context. Its specificity is not known. The data stem from a study of human versus mouse CDR3 diversity and MHC coevolution. The V and J ends lost 3 bases and 2 bases respectively, with 16 bases between them. The CDR3 is made up of 16 amino acids. The germline V gene encodes CDR1 SEHNR and CDR2 FQNEAQ (reference sequence). The assay was immunoSEQ multiplex PCR, and TCRdb's table has in-frame clones only and misses some. The profile shows about 77,000 clones, about nine tenths of them singletons. Study results and limitations: Human T cells were selected on over 5 MHC II alleles. By iCHAO1, human TCR beta clonotypes numbered about 1.5 million, the most.

This clonotype was sampled from a person between 25 and 70 years old in good health. The sample taken for sequencing was naive CD4+ T cells from blood. Subset meaning: CD45RO-negative CD62L-positive naive CD4 T cells. This sequence joins TRBV7-9 and TRBJ1-1, with D possibly TRBD1 on 5 matching bases. CDR3 in amino acids: CASSFNSGGGNTEAFF. DNA for the CDR3: TGTGCCAGCAGCTTCAATTCCGGGGGGGGAAACACTGAAGCTTTCTTT. The whole variable domain, remainder taken from reference TRBV7-9 and TRBJ1-1, is DTGVSQNPRHKITKRGQNVTFRCDPISEHNRLYWYRQTLGQGPEFLTYFQNEAQLEKSRLLSDRFSAERPKGSFSTLEIQRTEQGDSAMYLCASSFNSGGGNTEAFFGQGTRLTVV.